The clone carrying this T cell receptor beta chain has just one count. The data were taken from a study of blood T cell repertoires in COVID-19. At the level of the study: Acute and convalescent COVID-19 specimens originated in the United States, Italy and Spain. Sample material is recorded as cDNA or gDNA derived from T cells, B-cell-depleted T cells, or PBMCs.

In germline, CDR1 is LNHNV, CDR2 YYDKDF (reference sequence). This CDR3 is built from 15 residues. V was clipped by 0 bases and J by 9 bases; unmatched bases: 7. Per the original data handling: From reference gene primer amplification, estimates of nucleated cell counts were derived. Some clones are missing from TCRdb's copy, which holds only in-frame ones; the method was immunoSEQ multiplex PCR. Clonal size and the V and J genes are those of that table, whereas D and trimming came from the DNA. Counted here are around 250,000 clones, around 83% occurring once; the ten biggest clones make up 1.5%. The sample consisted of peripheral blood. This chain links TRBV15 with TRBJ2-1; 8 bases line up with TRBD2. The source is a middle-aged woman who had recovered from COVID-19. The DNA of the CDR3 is TGTGCCACCAGCAGAGATCTAGGACTAGCAGTTGAGCAGTTCTTC. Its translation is CATSRDLGLAVEQFF.